This T cell receptor (beta chain) is drawn from a study of T-cell memory formation after mild COVID-19. Study findings and constraints: CD4/CD8 balance held among clones contracting day 15 to 85, and later expanders leaned CD4+.

V was pared by 1 base and J by 5 bases, with 13 bases of the junction left unmatched. The CDR3 loop spans 17 amino acids. Per germline, CDR1 DFQATT and CDR2 SNEGSKA (reference sequence). With respect to this clonotype: Its antigen is currently unknown.

The TCR alpha and TCR beta cDNA libraries, bearing sample barcodes and UMIs, were generated by 5'RACE using constant-segment primers. TCRdb itself ran the 5' RACE reads through MiXCR, one entry per CDR3 protein. This sample has 300,000 or so distinct CDR3 sequences, with roughly 17% found just once. Source material: PBMCs or a T cell subset sorted from them (not recorded which). The V call is TRBV20-1, the J call TRBJ2-5; TRBD2 agrees at 10 bases. This clonotype was obtained from a man between 18 and 29 years old who had mild COVID-19 (a few samples of this study predate the infection). Cell type and time point are not known. CDR3 amino acids: CSARALRSGGAGETQYF. CDR3 coding DNA: TGCAGTGCTAGAGCTCTAAGGAGCGGGGGGGCCGGGGAGACCCAGTACTTC.